The 16 T cell receptor beta chains in this list originate from one sample, sequenced in a study of blood T cells in healthy people across ages. Primed by a sample-barcoded 5' primer and a J-beta primer mix, a second PCR proceeded for about 7 to 11 cycles. TCRdb fed the 5' RACE reads into MiXCR, producing one record per CDR3 protein. Of 750,000 to 850,000 distinct CDR3 sequences in the sample, roughly 25% were seen once. The data also belong to a second study, concerning T cells of mothers and their children.

The sequencing input was blood. These receptors were taken from a boy younger than 18 in good health.

In the case of this clonotype: A clone one base away is much larger, so this may be a read error. The gene calls are TRBV6-5 and TRBJ2-3; TRBD1 matches 7 bases. CDR1 is MNHEY, CDR2 SVGAGI, per germline. The CDR3 has 13 residues. The CDR3 spells CASILPGTDAQYF. Written as DNA, the CDR3 is TGTGCCAGCATTCTTCCAGGGACAGATGCGCAGTATTTT.

V gene TRBV7-9 combines with J gene TRBJ1-5; the D gene is possibly TRBD1 (5 bases). This CDR3 has 13 amino acids. The V end lost 1 base, the J end lost 7 bases, and 8 bases lay between the germline ends. Germline V gene data show CDR1 as SEHNR and CDR2 as FQNEAQ (reference sequence). The CDR3 is CASSLGGEQPQHF. CDR3 coding DNA: TGTGCCAGCAGCTTAGGGGGGGAACAGCCCCAGCATTTT. Combining the CDR3 with reference TRBV7-9 and TRBJ1-5 gives the whole variable domain DTGVSQNPRHKITKRGQNVTFRCDPISEHNRLYWYRQTLGQGPEFLTYFQNEAQLEKSRLLSDRFSAERPKGSFSTLEIQRTEQGDSAMYLCASSLGGEQPQHFGDGTRLSIL.

This clonotype was seen a handful of times. V usage is TRBV5-1 and J usage is TRBJ2-7; tentative D call: TRBD2 (7 bases). The germline V gene has CDR1 SGHRS and CDR2 YFSETQ. Deletions cut 1 base from V and 6 bases from J, with 11 bases between. CDR3 length: 13 residues. The CDR3 DNA reads TGCGCCAGCAGCTTGAGTGCGGGGGCCGAGCAGTACTTC. Translated: CASSLSAGAEQYF.

This clonotype has only a few counts. J is TRBJ2-1 and V is TRBV29-1; 7 positions agree with TRBD1. Germline V CDR1 and CDR2: SQVTM, ANQGSEA. This CDR3 contains 15 residues. V gave up 4 bases and J gave up 2 bases; unmatched junction bases: 8. The CDR3 nucleotides are TGCAGCGTTGTTGGGACAGCCCGAGCCTACAATGAGCAGTTCTTC. The encoded protein is CSVVGTARAYNEQFF.

This clonotype has a handful of counts. V gene TRBV14 combines with J gene TRBJ2-1; no definite D call. Germline V gene lookup returns CDR1 SGHDN and CDR2 FVKESK. Deletions cut 0 bases from V and 7 bases from J, with 4 bases between. The CDR3 has 12 residues. CDR3 in DNA: TGTGCCAGCAGCCAAGATTTTAATGAGCAGTTCTTC. Its protein product is CASSQDFNEQFF.

This clonotype has more than one count but fewer than ten. The CDR3 bases are TGTGCCAGCAGTTTATCGGCGCTGGGAGAGACCCAGTACTTC. The encoded protein is CASSLSALGETQYF. The chain links TRBV27 to TRBJ2-5; no clear D. V was shortened by 0 bases and J by 4 bases, with 9 bases between the two germline ends. The CDR3 contains 14 residues. CDR1 and CDR2 from the germline V gene are MNHEY and SMNVEV (reference sequence).

Details on this clonotype: One end of the junction fails to match germline, which may point to a read error. The genes are TRBV4-1 and TRBJ2-7; D call uncertain. Germline CDR1 MGHRA, CDR2 YSYEKL. The CDR3 sequence is 14 residues long. CDR3 amino acids: CASSPWASAYEQYF. CDR3 DNA sequence: TGTGCCAGCAGCCCTTGGGCGTCCGCCTACGAGCAGTACTTC.

V usage is TRBV20-1 and J usage is TRBJ2-5, with 12 bases lining up with TRBD1. The assigned J gene may be wrong: the sequence end matches TRBJ2-7 better. This CDR3 spans 14 amino acids. The V gene's germline CDR1 is DFQATT and CDR2 SNEGSKA (reference sequence). CDR3 loop: CSASWDRGLGEQYF. The CDR3 DNA reads TGCAGTGCTAGCTGGGACAGGGGGCTTGGCGAGCAGTACTTC.

This chain joins TRBV13 and TRBJ2-1; no reliable D call. Deletions cut 4 bases from V and 0 bases from J, with 19 bases between. CDR3 length equals 18 residues. CDR1 is PRHDT, CDR2 FYEKMQ, per germline (reference sequence). The CDR3 sequence is CASSWPRNFESSYNEQFF. The CDR3 coding sequence is TGTGCCAGCAGCTGGCCGAGGAACTTTGAGAGCTCCTACAATGAGCAGTTCTTC.

The chain uses TRBV11-2 and TRBJ2-5; D is perhaps TRBD1 or TRBD2 (5 bases each). CDR3 length equals 14 residues. Trimming removed 3 bases from V and 1 base from J, with 9 bases in between. Per germline, CDR1 SGHAT and CDR2 FQNNGV. The CDR3 coding sequence is TGTGCCAGCAGCTTGTTGGGGACCCAAGAGACCCAGTACTTC. It translates to CASSLLGTQETQYF.

The chain joins TRBV4-2 to TRBJ2-7; TRBD1 matches at 7 bases. The CDR3 spans 16 residues. V lost 0 bases to trimming and J lost 3 bases; unmatched junction nucleotides: 8. CDR1 and CDR2 from the germline V gene are LGHNA and YNFKEQ. The CDR3, as DNA: TGTGCCAGCAGCCAAGATAGGGACAGCGCTTTCTACGAGCAGTACTTC. Amino acid sequence: CASSQDRDSAFYEQYF.

The chain uses TRBV6-1 and TRBJ2-1; either TRBD1 or TRBD2 may supply D (6 bases each). The J call is uncertain, as TRBJ2-5 better fits the DNA end. This CDR3 has 15 residues. Germline CDR1 MNHNS, CDR2 SASEGT. DNA of the CDR3: TGTGCCAGCAGTGTCAACAGAGGGGGAGGAAAGACCCAGTACTTC. This codes for CASSVNRGGGKTQYF.

The J gene is TRBJ2-1, the V gene TRBV10-3, with 10 bases lining up with TRBD2. This CDR3 is built from 17 residues. In germline, CDR1 is ENHRY, CDR2 SYGVKD. V lost 4 bases and J lost 9; bases outside the gene matches: 15. CDR3: CAISVGSPRSGRAEQFF. CDR3 DNA: TGTGCCATCAGTGTGGGCAGCCCTCGGAGCGGGAGGGCTGAGCAGTTCTTC.

J is TRBJ2-5 and V is TRBV28; D remains ambiguous. Judging by the DNA end, TRBJ2-1 fits better; the J call may be wrong. The CDR3 totals 12 residues. The germline gives CDR1 MDHEN, CDR2 SYDVKM. The CDR3 loop reads CASSLWSNEQFF. The CDR3, as DNA: TGTGCCAGCAGTTTATGGTCAAATGAGCAGTTCTTC.

The gene calls are TRBV5-1 and TRBJ1-1, with a possible D match to TRBD1 (6 bases). The CDR3 runs to 15 residues. The germline V gene encodes CDR1 SGHRS and CDR2 YFSETQ. V was trimmed by 0 bases and J by 3 bases, leaving 12 bases between them. CDR3 loop: CASSLVWGQDTEAFF. The DNA for the CDR3 is TGCGCCAGCAGCTTGGTGTGGGGGCAGGACACTGAAGCTTTCTTT. The entire variable domain, with the rest obtained from reference TRBV5-1 and TRBJ1-1, is as follows: KAGVTQTPRYLIKTRGQQVTLSCSPISGHRSVSWYQQTPGQGLQFLFEYFSETQRNKGNFPGRFSGRQFSNSRSEMNVSTLELGDSALYLCASSLVWGQDTEAFFGQGTRLTVV.

The sample holds a few counts of this clonotype. CDR3 protein: CASSPRGYYGTGELFF. In nucleotides, the CDR3 is TGTGCCAGCAGCCCTAGAGGCTATTATGGAACCGGGGAGCTGTTTTTT. The genes are TRBV11-2 and TRBJ2-2; D is unresolved. CDR3 length: 16 amino acids. Germline assignment: CDR1 SGHAT and CDR2 FQNNGV. Trimming removed 5 bases from V and 5 bases from J, with 18 bases in between.